This T cell receptor (beta chain) was found in a study of blood T cell repertoires in COVID-19 (dated by TCRdb to 2019 to 2021). Notes on the research overall: Collaborator samples came from the United States, Italy and Spain and covered acute and convalescent phases of COVID-19. The material from the prospective study consisted of cDNA or gDNA derived from T cells, B-cell-depleted T cells, or PBMCs. Subjects who had been exposed to COVID-19, were actively infected with it, or had recovered from it provided the deeply sampled blood TCRbeta repertoires that made up the dataset. The sample metadata nearly always contained a de-identified subject ID, COVID-19 status, age in years and sex. HLA class I and class II types, where available, came from metadata supplied by the sample provider rather than from assay-based typing. Samples were obtained from the ongoing ImmuneRACE study (first 160 participants) and from 950 to 1,500 subjects provided by 6 global collaborators. The repertoires were released in a freely available public database meant as a resource for research on the immune response to SARS-CoV-2.

Each collaborating institution followed its own protocols to collect whole blood in K2EDTA tubes. For TCRbeta analysis, collaborator samples were shipped as frozen whole blood, as isolated PBMCs, or as DNA extracted from either sample type. TCRbeta CDR3 regions were amplified from genomic DNA by means of the immunoSEQ Assay, a bias-controlled multiplex PCR. In the original analysis: The number of nucleated cells in each sample was estimated by amplification of reference gene primers within the assay. To quantify the absolute abundance of each unique TCRbeta CDR3 rearrangement, sequence reads were collapsed and filtered. For each sample, productive Simpson clonality was calculated as the square root of Simpson's diversity index across productive rearrangements. Sourced from immuneACCESS, this table was stored by TCRdb with only in-frame sequences that have V and J called. A share of the clones is absent; for the studies checked, an unresolved V gene accounts for under half, and the remainder has no known explanation. The DNA gave D and trimming, while V, J and clone size come from that table. The sample table lists more than 60,000 clones, around 87% of them with a count of one. Around 6.1% of the sample is in the top ten clones.

What the authors observed across the whole study: The amount of clinical and demographic metadata varied by source and participant and was provided uncurated.

Trimming costs V 1 base and J 14 bases, and their ends lie 18 bases apart. The germline V gene (reference sequence) sets CDR1 to GTSNPN and CDR2 to SVGIG. The CDR3 goes from the cysteine to the phenylalanine over 14 residues. Left in the record is the CDR3 DNA by itself, 42 bases read in frame from the first base. Regarding this clone: Its target antigen remains unknown. Base qualities are missing; no much larger clone stands one base away.

The TCR comes from a man aged 55 to 70 with acute or convalescent COVID-19. The chain uses TRBV30 and TRBJ1-6, with no confidently assigned D gene. The sample taken for sequencing was peripheral blood. The sequence in DNA is TGTGCCTGGAGTGGAATCGGACGGGGATGGGCCCTCCACTTT. This yields the protein CAWSGIGRGWALHF.